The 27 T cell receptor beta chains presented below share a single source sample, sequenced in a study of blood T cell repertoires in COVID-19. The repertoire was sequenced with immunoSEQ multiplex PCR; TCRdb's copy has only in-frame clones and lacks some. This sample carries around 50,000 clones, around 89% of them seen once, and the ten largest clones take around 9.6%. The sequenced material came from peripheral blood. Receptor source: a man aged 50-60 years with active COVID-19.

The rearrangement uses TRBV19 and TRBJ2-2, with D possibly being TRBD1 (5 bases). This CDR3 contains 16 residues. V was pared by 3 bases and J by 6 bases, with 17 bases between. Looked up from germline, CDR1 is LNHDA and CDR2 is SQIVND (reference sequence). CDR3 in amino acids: CASSIAQGLAAGELFF. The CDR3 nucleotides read TGTGCCAGTAGTATTGCCCAGGGATTAGCAGCCGGGGAGCTGTTTTTT.

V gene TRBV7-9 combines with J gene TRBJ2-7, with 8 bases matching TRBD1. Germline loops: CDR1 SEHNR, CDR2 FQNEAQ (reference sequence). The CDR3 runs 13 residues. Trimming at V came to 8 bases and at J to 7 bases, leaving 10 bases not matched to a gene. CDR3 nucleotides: TGTGCCAGCTGCGGACAGGGTTTGGAAGAGCAGTACTTC. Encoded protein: CASCGQGLEEQYF.

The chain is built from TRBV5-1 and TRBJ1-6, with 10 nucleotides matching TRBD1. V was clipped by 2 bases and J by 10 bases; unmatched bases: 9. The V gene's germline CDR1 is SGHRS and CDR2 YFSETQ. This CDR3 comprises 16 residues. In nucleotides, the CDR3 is TGCGCCAGCAGCTTCCAAACCGGGACAGGGGAATCACCCCTCCACTTT. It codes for CASSFQTGTGESPLHF.

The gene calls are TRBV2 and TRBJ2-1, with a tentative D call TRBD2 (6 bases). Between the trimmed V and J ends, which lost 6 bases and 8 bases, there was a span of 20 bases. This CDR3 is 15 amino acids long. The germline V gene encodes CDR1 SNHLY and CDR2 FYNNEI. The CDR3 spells CASSPRASTGDEQFF. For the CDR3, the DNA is TGTGCCAGCAGCCCGAGGGCCTCGACGGGGGATGAGCAGTTCTTC.

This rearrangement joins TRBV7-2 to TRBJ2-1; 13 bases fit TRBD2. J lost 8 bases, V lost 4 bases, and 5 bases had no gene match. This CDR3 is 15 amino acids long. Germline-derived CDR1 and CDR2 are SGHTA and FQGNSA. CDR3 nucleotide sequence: TGTGCCAGCAGCTCTACTAGCGGGGGGGACCATGAGCAGTTCTTC. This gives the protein CASSSTSGGDHEQFF.

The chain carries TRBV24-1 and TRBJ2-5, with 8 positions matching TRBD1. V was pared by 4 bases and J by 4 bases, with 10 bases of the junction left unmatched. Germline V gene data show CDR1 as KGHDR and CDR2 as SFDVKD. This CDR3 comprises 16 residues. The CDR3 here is CATSDASDRGIETQYF. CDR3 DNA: TGTGCCACCAGTGACGCTTCCGACAGGGGTATAGAGACCCAGTACTTC.

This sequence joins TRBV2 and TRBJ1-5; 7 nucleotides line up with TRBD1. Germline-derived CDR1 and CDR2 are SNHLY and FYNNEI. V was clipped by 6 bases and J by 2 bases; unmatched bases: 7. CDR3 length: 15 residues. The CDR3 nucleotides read TGTGCCAGCAGCGATACAGGGGCGGGCAATCAGCCCCAGCATTTT. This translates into CASSDTGAGNQPQHF.

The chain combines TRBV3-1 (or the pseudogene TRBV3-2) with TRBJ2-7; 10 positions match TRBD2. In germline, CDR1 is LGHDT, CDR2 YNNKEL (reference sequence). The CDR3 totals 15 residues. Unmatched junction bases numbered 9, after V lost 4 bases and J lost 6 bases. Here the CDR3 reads CASSRGSGGRGEQYF. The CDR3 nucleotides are TGTGCCAGCAGCCGTGGTAGCGGGGGGCGGGGCGAGCAGTACTTC.

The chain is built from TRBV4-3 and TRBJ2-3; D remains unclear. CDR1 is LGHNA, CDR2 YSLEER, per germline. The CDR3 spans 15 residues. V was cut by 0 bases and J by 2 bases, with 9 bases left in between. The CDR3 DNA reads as TGCGCCAGCAGCCAAGATAGTAAACCCACAGATACGCAGTATTTT. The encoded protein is CASSQDSKPTDTQYF.

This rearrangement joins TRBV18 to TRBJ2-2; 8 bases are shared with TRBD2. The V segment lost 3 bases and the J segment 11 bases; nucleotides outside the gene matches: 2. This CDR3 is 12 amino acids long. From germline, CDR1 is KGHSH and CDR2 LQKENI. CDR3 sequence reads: CASSPAGGELFF. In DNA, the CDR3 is TGTGCCAGCTCACCCGCGGGAGGCGAGCTGTTTTTT.

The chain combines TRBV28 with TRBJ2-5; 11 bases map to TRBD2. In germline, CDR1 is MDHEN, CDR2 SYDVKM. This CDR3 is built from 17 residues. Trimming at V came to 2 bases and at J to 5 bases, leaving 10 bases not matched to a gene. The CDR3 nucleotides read TGTGCCAGCAGTTTAAGTGTAGCGGGAGGGCCGCAGGAGACCCAGTACTTC. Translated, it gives CASSLSVAGGPQETQYF.

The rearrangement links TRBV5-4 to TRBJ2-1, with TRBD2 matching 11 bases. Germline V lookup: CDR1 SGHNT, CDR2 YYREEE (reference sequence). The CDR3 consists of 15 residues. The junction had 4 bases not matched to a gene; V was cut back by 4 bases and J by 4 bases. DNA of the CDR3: TGTGCCAGCAGCGGGGGGACTAGCGGTTACAATGAGCAGTTCTTC. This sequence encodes CASSGGTSGYNEQFF.

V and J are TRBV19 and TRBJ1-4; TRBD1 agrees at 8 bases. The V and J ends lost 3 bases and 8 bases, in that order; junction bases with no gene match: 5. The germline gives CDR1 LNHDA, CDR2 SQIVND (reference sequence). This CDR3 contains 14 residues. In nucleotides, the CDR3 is TGTGCCAGTAGTATCCAGGGGGCCAACGAAAAACTGTTTTTT. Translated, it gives CASSIQGANEKLFF.

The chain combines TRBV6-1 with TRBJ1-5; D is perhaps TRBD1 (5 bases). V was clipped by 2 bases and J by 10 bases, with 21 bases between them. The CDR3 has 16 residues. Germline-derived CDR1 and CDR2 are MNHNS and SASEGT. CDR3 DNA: TGTGCCAGCAGTGAAAGGGGCTCAGACCCACTCTACCCCCAGCATTTT. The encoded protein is CASSERGSDPLYPQHF.

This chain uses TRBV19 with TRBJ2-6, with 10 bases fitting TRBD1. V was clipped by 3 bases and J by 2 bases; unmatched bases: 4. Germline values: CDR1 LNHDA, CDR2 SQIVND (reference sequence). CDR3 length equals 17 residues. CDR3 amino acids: CASSIRQGAPGANVLTF. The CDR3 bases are TGTGCCAGTAGTATCAGACAGGGGGCACCTGGGGCCAACGTCCTGACTTTC.

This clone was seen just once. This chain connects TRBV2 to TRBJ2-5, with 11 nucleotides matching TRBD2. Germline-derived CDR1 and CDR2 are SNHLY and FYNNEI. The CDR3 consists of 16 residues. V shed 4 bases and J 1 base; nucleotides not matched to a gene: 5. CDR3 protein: CASSGKGTSGQETQYF. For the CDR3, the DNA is TGTGCCAGCAGTGGGAAGGGGACTAGCGGCCAAGAGACCCAGTACTTC.

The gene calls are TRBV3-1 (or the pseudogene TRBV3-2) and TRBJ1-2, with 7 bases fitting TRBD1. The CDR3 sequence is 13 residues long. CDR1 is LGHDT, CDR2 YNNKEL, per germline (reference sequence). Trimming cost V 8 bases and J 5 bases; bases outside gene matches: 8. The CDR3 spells CASVGQPGYGYTF. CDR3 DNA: TGTGCCAGCGTGGGACAGCCTGGGTATGGCTACACCTTC.

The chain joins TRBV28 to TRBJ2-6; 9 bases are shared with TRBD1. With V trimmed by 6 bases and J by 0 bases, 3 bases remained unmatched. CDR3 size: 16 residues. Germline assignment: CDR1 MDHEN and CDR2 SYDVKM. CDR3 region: CASSGTGTSGANVLTF. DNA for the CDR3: TGTGCCAGCAGCGGGACAGGGACCTCTGGGGCCAACGTCCTGACTTTC.

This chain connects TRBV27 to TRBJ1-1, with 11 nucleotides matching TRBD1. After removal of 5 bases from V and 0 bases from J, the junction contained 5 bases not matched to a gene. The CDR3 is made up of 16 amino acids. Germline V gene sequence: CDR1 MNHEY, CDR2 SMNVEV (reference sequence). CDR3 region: CASSPDRGPMNTEAFF. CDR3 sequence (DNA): TGTGCCAGCAGTCCGGACAGGGGGCCAATGAACACTGAAGCTTTCTTT.

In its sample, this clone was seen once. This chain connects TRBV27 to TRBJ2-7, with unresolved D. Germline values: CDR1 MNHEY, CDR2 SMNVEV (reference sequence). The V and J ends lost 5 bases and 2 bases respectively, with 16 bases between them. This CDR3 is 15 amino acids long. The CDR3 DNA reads TGTGCCAGCAGTACTATCGTCAAGACCCCCTACGAGCAGTACTTC. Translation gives CASSTIVKTPYEQYF.

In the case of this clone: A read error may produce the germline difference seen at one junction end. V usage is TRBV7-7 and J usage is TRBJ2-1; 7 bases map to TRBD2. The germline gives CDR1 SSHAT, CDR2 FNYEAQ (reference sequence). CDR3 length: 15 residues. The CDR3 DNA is TGTGCTAGCAGCTTAGCTATGGGGGGGAATAATGAGCAGTTCTTC. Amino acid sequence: CASSLAMGGNNEQFF.

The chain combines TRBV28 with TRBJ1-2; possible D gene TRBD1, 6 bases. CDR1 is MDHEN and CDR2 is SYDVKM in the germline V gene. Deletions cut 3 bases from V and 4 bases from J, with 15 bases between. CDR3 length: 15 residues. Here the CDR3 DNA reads TGTGCCAGCAGTTTTAGGACAGTGAGTTTCTATGGCTACACCTTC. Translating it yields CASSFRTVSFYGYTF.

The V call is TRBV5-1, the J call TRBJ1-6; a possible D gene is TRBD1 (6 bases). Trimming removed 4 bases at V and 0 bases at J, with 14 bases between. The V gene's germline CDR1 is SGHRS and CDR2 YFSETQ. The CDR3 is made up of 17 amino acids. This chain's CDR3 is CASSRGAVGSYNSPLHF. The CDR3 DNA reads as TGCGCCAGCAGCCGGGGGGCGGTGGGCTCCTATAATTCACCCCTCCACTTT.

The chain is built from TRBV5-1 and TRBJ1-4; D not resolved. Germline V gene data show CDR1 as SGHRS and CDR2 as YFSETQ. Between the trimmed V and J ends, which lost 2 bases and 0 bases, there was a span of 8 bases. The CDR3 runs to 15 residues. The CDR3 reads CASSFLSATNEKLFF. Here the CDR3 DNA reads TGCGCCAGCAGCTTTCTGAGTGCAACTAATGAAAAACTGTTTTTT.

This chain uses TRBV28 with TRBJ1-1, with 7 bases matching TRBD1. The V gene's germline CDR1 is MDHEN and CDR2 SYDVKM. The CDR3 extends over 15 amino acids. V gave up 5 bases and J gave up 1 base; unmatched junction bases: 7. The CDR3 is CASSPPGTENTEAFF. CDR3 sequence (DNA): TGTGCCAGCAGTCCGCCCGGGACAGAGAACACTGAAGCTTTCTTT.

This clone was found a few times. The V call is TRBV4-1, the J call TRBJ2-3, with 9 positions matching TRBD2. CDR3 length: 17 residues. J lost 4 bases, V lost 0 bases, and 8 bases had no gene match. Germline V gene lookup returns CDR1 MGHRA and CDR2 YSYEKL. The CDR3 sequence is CASSQELASGDSDTQYF. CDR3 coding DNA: TGCGCCAGCAGCCAAGAGCTGGCTAGCGGGGATTCAGATACGCAGTATTTT.

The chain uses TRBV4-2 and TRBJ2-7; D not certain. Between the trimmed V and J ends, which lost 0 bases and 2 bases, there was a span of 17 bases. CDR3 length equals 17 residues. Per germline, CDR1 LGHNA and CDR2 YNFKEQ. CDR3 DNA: TGTGCCAGCAGCCAAGATTCTTGGGCCAACCCCACCTACGAGCAGTACTTC. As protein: CASSQDSWANPTYEQYF.